This record covers a single T cell receptor beta chain. Participant reports of clinical history set cohort assignment. Recovered participants had two consecutive negative NP/OP PCR tests, healthcare professional clearance, or symptom resolution. The J segment lost 3 bases and the V segment lost 2 bases, leaving 6 bases of the junction unmatched. The CDR3 contains 15 residues. Germline lookup yields CDR1 ENHRY and CDR2 SYGVKD. Using immunoSEQ multiplex PCR, the repertoire was profiled, and TCRdb retains in-frame clones only, with some absent. The sample shows 150,000 to 200,000 clones, about 91% of them seen only once. This sample was included in a study of blood T cell repertoires in COVID-19. Study-wide background: Sites across the United States, Italy and Spain contributed samples from acute and convalescent COVID-19. PBMCs, B-cell-depleted T cells, or T cells provided the cDNA or gDNA that made up the material.

Sequencing input: PBMCs or T cells enriched from blood (not recorded which). The rearrangement joins TRBV10-3 to TRBJ1-2; TRBD1 matches at 7 bases. The source of this sequence is a woman between 18 and 29 years old who had recovered from COVID-19. The chain's CDR3 is CAISEANRGDYGYTF. The CDR3 DNA is TGTGCCATCAGTGAGGCGAACAGGGGTGACTATGGCTACACCTTC.